This T cell receptor beta chain was profiled in a study of shared clonotypes between healthy human individuals. Study outcomes and limitations: Though the depth was large, rarefaction showed that sorted-subset sequencing was incomplete.

The method was immunoSEQ multiplex PCR; TCRdb's version includes in-frame clones alone and lacks a portion of them. The table includes 1.4 million to 1.5 million clones, over 95% detected once. This CDR3 spans 18 amino acids. From germline, CDR1 is MNHEY and CDR2 SMNVEV (reference sequence). Trimming removed 2 bases from V and 0 bases from J, with 20 bases in between. Details on this clone: What it binds is not known.

In the CD4+ fraction, cells were divided into CD45RA+ naive and CD45RA-negative memory subsets. This receptor was taken from a man aged 25-45 years in good health. The J gene is TRBJ2-7, the V gene TRBV27; D might be TRBD1 or TRBD2, each matching 6 bases. Sequenced material: naive CD4+ T cells sorted from blood. The subset denotes: CD45RA+ positively selected. The CDR3 nucleotides are TGTGCCAGCAGTTTAAGGGGGGTGGGGTTGCCTTTCTCCTACGAGCAGTACTTC. Translated, it gives CASSLRGVGLPFSYEQYF.